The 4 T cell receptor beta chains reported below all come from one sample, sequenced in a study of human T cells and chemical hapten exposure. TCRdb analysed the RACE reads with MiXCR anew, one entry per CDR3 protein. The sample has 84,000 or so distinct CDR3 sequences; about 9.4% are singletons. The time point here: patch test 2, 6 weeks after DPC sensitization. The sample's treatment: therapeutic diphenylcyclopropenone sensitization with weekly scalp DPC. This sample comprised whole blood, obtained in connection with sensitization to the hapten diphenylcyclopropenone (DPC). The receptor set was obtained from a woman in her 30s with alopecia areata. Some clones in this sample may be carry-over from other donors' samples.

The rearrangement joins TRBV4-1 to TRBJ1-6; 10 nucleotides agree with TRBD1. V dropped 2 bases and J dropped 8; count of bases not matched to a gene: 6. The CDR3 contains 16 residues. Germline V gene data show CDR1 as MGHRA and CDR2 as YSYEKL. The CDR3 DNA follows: TGCGCCAGCAGCCAAACGGGGACAGGGGATCATTCACCCCTCCACTTT. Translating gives CASSQTGTGDHSPLHF.

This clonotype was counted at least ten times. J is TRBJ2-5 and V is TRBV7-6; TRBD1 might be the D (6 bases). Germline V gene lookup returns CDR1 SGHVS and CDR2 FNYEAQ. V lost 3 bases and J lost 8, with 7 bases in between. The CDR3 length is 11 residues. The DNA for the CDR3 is TGTGCCAGCAGCTTGGGGACAACCCAGTACTTC. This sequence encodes CASSLGTTQYF.

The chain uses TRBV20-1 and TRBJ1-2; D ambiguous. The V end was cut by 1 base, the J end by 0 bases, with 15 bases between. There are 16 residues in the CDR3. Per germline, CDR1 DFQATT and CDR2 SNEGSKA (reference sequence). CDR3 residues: CSARALRAETNYGYTF. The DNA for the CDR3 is TGCAGTGCTAGAGCCCTGAGGGCGGAAACTAACTATGGCTACACCTTC.

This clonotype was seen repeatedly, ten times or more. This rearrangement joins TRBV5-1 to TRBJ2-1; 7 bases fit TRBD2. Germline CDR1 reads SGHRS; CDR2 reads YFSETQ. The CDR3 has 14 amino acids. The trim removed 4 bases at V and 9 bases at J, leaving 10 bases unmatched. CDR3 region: CASSPRTRSSEQFF. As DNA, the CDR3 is TGCGCCAGCAGCCCCCGGACTAGGTCCTCTGAGCAGTTCTTC.